This TCR beta chain was documented in a study of blood T cell repertoires in COVID-19. Some clones are missing from TCRdb's copy, which holds only in-frame ones; the method was immunoSEQ multiplex PCR. The profile shows 350,000 to 400,000 clones, under 90% of them singletons. Germline V gives CDR1 SGDLS, CDR2 YYNGEE. The CDR3 length is 16 residues. The ends lost 6 bases at V and 1 base at J; junction bases unmatched: 8. Sequencing was performed on PBMCs or T cells enriched from blood (not recorded which). The clonotype was recovered from a woman aged 25-40 years who had recovered from COVID-19. The V gene is TRBV9, the J gene TRBJ2-1; TRBD2 matches 9 bases. The CDR3 region is CASTVSAGGSYNEQFF. CDR3 bases: TGTGCCAGCACGGTCTCTGCGGGAGGGTCCTACAATGAGCAGTTCTTC.